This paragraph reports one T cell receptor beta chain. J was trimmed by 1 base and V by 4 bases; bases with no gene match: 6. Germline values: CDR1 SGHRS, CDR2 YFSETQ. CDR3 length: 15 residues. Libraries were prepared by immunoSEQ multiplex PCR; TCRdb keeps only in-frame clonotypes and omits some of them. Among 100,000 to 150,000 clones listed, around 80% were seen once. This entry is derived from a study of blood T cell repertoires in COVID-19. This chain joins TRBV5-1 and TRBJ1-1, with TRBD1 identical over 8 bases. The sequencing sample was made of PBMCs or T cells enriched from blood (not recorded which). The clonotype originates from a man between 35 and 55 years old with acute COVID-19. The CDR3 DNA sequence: TGCGCCAGCAGCCTCGGACAGGGCCCGAACACTGAAGCTTTCTTT. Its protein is CASSLGQGPNTEAFF.